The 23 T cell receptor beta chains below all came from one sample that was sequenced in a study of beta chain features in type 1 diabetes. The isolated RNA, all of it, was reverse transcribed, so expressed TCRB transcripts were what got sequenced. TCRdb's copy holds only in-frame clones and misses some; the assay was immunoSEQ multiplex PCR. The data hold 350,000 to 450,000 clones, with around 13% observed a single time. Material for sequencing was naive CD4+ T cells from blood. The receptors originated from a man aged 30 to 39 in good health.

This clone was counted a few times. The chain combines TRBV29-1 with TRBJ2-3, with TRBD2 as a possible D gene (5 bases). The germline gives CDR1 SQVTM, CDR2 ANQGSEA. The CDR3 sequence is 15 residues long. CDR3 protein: CSFTRGRISTDTQYF. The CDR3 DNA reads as TGCAGTTTCACCCGGGGAAGGATTAGCACAGATACGCAGTATTTT.

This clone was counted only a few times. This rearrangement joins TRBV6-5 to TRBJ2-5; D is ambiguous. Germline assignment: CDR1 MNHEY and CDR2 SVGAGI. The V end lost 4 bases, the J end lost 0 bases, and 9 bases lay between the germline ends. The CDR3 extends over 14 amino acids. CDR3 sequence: CASSLHPYQETQYF. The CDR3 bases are TGTGCCAGCAGTTTACATCCGTACCAAGAGACCCAGTACTTC.

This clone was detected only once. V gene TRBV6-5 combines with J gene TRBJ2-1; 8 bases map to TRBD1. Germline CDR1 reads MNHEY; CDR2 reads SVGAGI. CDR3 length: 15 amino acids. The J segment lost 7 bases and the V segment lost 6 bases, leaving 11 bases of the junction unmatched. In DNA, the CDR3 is TGTGCCAGCAGCCTTCTTCGACAGGGGATAAATGAGCAGTTCTTC. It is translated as CASSLLRQGINEQFF.

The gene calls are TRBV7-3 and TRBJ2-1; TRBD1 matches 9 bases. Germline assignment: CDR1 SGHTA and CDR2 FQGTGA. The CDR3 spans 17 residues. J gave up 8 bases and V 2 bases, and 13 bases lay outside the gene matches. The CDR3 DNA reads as TGTGCCAGCAGCTTACATCCGCCGGGACAGGGTATGGATGAGCAGTTCTTC. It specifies CASSLHPPGQGMDEQFF.

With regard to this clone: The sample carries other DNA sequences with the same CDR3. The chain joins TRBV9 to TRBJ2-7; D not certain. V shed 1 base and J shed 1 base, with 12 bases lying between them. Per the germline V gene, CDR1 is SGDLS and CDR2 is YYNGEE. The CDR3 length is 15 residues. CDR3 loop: CASSVSSSGSYEQYF. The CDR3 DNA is TGTGCCAGCAGCGTAAGCTCTAGTGGGTCCTACGAGCAGTACTTC.

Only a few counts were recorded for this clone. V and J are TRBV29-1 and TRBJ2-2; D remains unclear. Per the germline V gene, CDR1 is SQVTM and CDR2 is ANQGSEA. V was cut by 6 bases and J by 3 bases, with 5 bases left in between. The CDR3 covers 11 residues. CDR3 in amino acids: CSVRHTGELFF. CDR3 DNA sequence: TGCAGCGTCAGACACACCGGGGAGCTGTTTTTT.

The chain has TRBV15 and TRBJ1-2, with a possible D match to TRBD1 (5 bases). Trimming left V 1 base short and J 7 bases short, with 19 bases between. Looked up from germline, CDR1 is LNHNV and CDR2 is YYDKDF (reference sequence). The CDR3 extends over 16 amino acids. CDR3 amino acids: CATSRGRDLTLGGYTF. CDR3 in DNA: TGTGCCACCAGCAGAGGCCGGGACCTCACTTTGGGTGGCTACACCTTC. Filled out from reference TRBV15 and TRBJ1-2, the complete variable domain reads DAMVIQNPRYQVTQFGKPVTLSCSQTLNHNVMYWYQQKSSQAPKLLFHYYDKDFNNEADTPDNFQSRRPNTSFCFLDIRSPGLGDTAMYLCATSRGRDLTLGGYTFGSGTRLTVV.

The CDR3 spells CASSPGGHLSSYEQYF. CDR3 in DNA: TGTGCCAGCAGCCCTGGGGGGCACTTGAGCTCCTACGAGCAGTACTTC. V is TRBV11-2 and J is TRBJ2-7; D is tentatively TRBD1 or TRBD2 (6 bases each). This CDR3 has 16 residues. Germline V gene lookup returns CDR1 SGHAT and CDR2 FQNNGV. V was pared by 5 bases and J by 0 bases, with 17 bases between. Using reference TRBV11-2 and TRBJ2-7 for the parts outside the CDR3, the full variable domain is EAGVAQSPRYKIIEKRQSVAFWCNPISGHATLYWYQQILGQGPKLLIQFQNNGVVDDSQLPKDRFSAERLKGVDSTLKIQPAKLEDSAVYLCASSPGGHLSSYEQYFGPGTRLTVT.

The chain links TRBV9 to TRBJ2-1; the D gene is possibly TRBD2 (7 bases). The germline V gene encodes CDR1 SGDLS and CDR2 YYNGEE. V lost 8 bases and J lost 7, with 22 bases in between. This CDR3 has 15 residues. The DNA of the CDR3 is TGTGCCAGTACCTCAGGGGAGTGGGAGGGGAATGAGCAGTTCTTC. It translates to CASTSGEWEGNEQFF.

The CDR3 nucleotides are TGTGCCAGCAGCTTAGAAGCGGGGAGGCTAGGGGAGACCCAGTACTTC. The encoded protein is CASSLEAGRLGETQYF. The rearrangement joins TRBV7-9 to TRBJ2-5, with TRBD2 matching over 7 bases. This CDR3 spans 16 amino acids. Germline V CDR1 and CDR2: SEHNR, FQNEAQ (reference sequence). V gave up 1 base and J gave up 5 bases; unmatched junction bases: 10.

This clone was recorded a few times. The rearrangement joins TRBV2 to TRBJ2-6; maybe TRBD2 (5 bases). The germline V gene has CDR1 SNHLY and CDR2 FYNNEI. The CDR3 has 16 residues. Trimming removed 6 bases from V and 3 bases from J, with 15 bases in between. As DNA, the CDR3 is TGTGCCAGCAGCGCCGATGGCGGGCTTGGGGCCAACGTCCTGACTTTC. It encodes CASSADGGLGANVLTF.

This CDR3 reads CASSEALAGDTQYF. The DNA of the CDR3 is TGTGCCAGCAGTGAAGCGCTGGCGGGAGATACGCAGTATTTT. The gene calls are TRBV6-1 and TRBJ2-3; the D gene is possibly TRBD2 (5 bases). Trimming removed 0 bases from V and 5 bases from J, with 9 bases in between. CDR3 length: 14 residues. Germline assignment: CDR1 MNHNS and CDR2 SASEGT.

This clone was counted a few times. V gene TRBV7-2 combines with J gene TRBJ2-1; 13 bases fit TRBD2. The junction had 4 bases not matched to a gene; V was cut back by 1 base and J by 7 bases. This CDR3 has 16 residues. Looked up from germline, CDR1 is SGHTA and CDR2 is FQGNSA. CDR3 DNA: TGTGCCAGCAGCTTAGAACTAGCGGGAGGGGCAAATGAGCAGTTCTTC. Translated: CASSLELAGGANEQFF.

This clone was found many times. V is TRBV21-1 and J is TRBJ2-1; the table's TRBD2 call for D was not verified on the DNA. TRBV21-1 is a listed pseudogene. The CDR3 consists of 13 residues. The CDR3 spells CASSKAPSDEQFF. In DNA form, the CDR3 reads TGTGCCAGCAGCAAAGCTCCGTCGGATGAGCAGTTCTTC.

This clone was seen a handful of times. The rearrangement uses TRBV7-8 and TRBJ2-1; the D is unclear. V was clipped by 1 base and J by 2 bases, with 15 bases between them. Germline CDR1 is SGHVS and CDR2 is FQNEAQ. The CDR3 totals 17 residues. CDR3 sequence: CASSLGVRLYPYNEQFF. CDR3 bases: TGTGCCAGCAGCTTAGGAGTAAGGCTTTACCCCTACAATGAGCAGTTCTTC. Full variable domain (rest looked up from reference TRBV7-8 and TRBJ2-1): GAGVSQSPRYKVAKRGQDVALRCDPISGHVSLFWYQQALGQGPEFLTYFQNEAQLDKSGLPSDRFFAERPEGSVSTLKIQRTQQEDSAVYLCASSLGVRLYPYNEQFFGPGTRLTVL.

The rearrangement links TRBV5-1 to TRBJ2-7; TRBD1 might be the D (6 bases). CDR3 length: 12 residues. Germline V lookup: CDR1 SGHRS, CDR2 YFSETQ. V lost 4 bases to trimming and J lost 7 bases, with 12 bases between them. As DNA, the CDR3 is TGCGCCAGCAGCACCGACAGGAGTGAGCAGTACTTC. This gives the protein CASSTDRSEQYF.

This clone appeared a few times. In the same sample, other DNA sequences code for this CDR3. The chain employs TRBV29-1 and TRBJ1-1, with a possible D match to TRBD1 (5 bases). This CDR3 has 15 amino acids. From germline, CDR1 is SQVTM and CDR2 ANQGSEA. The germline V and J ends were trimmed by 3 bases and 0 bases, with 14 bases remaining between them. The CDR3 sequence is CSVEWGGSMNTEAFF. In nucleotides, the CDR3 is TGCAGCGTTGAGTGGGGGGGTTCCATGAACACTGAAGCTTTCTTT.

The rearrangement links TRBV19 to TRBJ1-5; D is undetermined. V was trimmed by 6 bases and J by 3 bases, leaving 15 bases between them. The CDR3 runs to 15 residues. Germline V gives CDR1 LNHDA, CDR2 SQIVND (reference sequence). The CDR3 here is CASSPREFNNQPQHF. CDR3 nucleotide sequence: TGTGCCAGTAGCCCCCGGGAGTTTAACAATCAGCCCCAGCATTTT.

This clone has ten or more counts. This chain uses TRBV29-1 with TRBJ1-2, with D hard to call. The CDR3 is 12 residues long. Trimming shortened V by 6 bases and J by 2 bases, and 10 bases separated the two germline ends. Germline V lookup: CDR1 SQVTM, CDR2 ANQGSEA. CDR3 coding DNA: TGCAGCGTCACGACATCAAACTATGGCTACACCTTC. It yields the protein CSVTTSNYGYTF.

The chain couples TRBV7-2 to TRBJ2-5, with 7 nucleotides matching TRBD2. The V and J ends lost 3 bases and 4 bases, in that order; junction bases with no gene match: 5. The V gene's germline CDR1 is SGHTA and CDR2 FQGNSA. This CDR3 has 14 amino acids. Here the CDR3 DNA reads TGTGCCAGCAGCTTCGCGGGAGATGGAGAGACCCAGTACTTC. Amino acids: CASSFAGDGETQYF.

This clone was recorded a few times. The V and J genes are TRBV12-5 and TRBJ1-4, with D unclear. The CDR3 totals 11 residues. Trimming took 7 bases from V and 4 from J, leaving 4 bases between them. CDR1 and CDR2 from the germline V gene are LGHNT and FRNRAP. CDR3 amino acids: CASVFNEKLFF. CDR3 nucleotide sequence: TGTGCTAGTGTTTTTAATGAAAAACTGTTTTTT.

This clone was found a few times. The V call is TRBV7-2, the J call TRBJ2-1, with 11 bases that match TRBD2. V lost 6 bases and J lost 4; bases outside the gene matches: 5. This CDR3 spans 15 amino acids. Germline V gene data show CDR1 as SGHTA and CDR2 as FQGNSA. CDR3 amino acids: CASRFGLAGYNEQFF. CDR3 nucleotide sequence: TGTGCCAGCAGGTTTGGACTAGCGGGTTACAATGAGCAGTTCTTC.

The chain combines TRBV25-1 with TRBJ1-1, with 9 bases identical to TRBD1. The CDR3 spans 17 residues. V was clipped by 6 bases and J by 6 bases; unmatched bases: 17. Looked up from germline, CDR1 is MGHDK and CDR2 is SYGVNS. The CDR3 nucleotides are TGTGCCAGCAGGGGAGACAGGGGGGATTGGAGGGCCGCTGAAGCTTTCTTT. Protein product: CASRGDRGDWRAAEAFF. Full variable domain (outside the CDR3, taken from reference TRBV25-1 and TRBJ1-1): EADIYQTPRYLVIGTGKKITLECSQTMGHDKMYWYQQDPGMELHLIHYSYGVNSTEKGDLSSESTVSRIRTEHFPLTLESARPSHTSQYLCASRGDRGDWRAAEAFFGQGTRLTVV.